This TCR beta chain was observed in a study of radiation and T cells in renal cell carcinoma. In the study overall: Nephrectomy followed 15 Gy stereotactic body radiation by 4 weeks.

In the case of this clone: Its antigen is not known.

Sequenced by immunoSEQ multiplex PCR; TCRdb stores in-frame clones only, minus some. The sample consists of 70,000 to 90,000 clones, approximately 86% of them appearing once. The CDR3 is 13 amino acids. Described time point: blood 2 weeks post-SBRT. The treatment: 15 Gy SBRT to primary tumor, nephrectomy 4 weeks later. Serial blood draws occurred at baseline and 2 and 4 weeks post-SBRT. Points from the study as a whole: Baseline intratumoral clonotype presence is unknown without pretreatment biopsies.

Specimen: blood, collected from a patient whose treatment included radiotherapy and nephrectomy. The chain couples TRBV21-1 to TRBJ2-4. TRBV21-1 is a pseudogene. The receptor was isolated from a woman in her forties or fifties with renal cell carcinoma. Written as DNA, the CDR3 is TGTGCCAGCCGTTGGACGGAACTAAACATTCAGTACTTC. Amino acid sequence: CASRWTELNIQYF.